These 2 T cell receptor beta chains originate from one sample sequenced in a study of cytomegalovirus exposure and HLA in healthy donors. PCR employed 60 Vbeta and 13 Jbeta primers. Assay: immunoSEQ multiplex PCR; the TCRdb copy retains only in-frame clones and omits some. The sample holds about 120,000 clones, 70% to 85% seen once. The sequenced material came from PBMCs. The receptors were sampled from a woman between 45 and 65 years old in good health and CMV-seropositive.

The chain has TRBV29-1 and TRBJ1-6; D unclear. This CDR3 spans 12 amino acids. Germline V gene data show CDR1 as SQVTM and CDR2 as ANQGSEA. V was trimmed by 7 bases and J by 9 bases, leaving 13 bases between them. CDR3 protein: CSAKSAGSPLHF. The CDR3 DNA follows: TGCAGCGCCAAATCGGCAGGTTCACCCCTCCACTTT.

This chain joins TRBV5-1 and TRBJ1-2; TRBD1 matches 9 bases. The J segment lost 8 bases and the V segment lost 4 bases, leaving 9 bases of the junction unmatched. Germline CDR1 and CDR2: SGHRS and YFSETQ. This CDR3 spans 14 amino acids. This chain's CDR3 is CASSPDNRGPGYTF. The CDR3 nucleotides are TGCGCCAGCAGCCCGGATAACAGGGGGCCGGGCTACACCTTC.